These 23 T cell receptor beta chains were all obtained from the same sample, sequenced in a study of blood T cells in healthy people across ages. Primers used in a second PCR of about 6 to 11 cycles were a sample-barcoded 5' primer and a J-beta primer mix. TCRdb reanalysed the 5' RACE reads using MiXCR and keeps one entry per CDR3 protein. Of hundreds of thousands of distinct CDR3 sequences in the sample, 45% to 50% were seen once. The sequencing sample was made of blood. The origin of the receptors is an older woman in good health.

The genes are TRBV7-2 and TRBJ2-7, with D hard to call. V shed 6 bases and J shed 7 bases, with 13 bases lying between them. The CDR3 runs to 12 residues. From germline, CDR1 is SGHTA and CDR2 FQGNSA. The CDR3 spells CASRPNYNEQYF. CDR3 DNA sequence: TGTGCCAGCAGGCCGAACTACAATGAGCAGTACTTC.

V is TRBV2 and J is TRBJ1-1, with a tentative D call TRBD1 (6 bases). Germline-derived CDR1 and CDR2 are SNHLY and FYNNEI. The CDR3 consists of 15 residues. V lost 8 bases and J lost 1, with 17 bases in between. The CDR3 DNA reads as TGTGCCAGCCCTAGGGCCGCCAGGGGGAACACTGAAGCTTTCTTT. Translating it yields CASPRAARGNTEAFF.

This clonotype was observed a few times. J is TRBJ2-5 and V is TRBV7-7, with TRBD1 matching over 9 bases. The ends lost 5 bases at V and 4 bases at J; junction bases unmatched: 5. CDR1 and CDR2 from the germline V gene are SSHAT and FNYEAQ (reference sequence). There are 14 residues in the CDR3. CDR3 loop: CASSPLGQGETQYF. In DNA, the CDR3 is TGTGCCAGCAGCCCACTGGGACAGGGAGAGACCCAGTACTTC.

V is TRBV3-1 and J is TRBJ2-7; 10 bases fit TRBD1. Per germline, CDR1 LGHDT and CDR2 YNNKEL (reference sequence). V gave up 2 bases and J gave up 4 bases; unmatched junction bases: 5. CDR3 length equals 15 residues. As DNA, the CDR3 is TGTGCCAGCAGCCAACAGCCGGGACAGGGGTACGAGCAGTACTTC. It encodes CASSQQPGQGYEQYF.

The CDR3 loop reads CASSKLAGILGNTQYF. The CDR3 DNA sequence: TGTGCCAGCAGCAAATTAGCGGGAATTTTGGGGAATACGCAGTATTTT. V and J are TRBV7-2 and TRBJ2-3; TRBD2 matches 8 bases. J gave up 7 bases and V 5 bases, and 14 bases lay outside the gene matches. Germline V gene lookup returns CDR1 SGHTA and CDR2 FQGNSA. This CDR3 has 16 amino acids.

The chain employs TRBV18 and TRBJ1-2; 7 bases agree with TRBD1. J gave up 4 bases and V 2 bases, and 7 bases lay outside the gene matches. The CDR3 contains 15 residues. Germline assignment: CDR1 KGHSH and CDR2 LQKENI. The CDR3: CASSPNRGLSYGYTF. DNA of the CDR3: TGTGCCAGCTCACCAAACAGGGGCCTATCCTATGGCTACACCTTC.

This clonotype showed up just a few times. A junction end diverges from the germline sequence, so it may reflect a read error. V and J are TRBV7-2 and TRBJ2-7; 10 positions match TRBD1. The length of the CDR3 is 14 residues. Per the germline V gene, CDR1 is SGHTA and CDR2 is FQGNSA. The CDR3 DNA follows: TGTGCCACCAGCCAAGACAGGGGGCGTTACGAGCAGTACTTC. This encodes CATSQDRGRYEQYF.

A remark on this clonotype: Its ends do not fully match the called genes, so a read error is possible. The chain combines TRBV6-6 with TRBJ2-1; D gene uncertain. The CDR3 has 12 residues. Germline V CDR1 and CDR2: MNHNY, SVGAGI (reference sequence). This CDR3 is CASSYVDKEQFF. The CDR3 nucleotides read TGTGCCAGCAGTTACGTCGACAAGGAGCAGTTCTTC.

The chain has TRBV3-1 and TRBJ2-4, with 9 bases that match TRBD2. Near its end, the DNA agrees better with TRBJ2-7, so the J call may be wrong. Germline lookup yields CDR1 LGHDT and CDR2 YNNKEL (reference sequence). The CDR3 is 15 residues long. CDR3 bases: TGTGCCAGCAGCCAGCGGGGGGGCAACGCCTACGAGCAGTACTTC. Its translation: CASSQRGGNAYEQYF.

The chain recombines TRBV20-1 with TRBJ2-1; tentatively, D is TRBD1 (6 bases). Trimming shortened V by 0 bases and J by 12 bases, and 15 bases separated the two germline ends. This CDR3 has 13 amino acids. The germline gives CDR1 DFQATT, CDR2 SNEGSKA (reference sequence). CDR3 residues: CSARDPGVPTQFF. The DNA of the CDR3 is TGCAGTGCTAGAGATCCAGGGGTTCCCACGCAGTTCTTC.

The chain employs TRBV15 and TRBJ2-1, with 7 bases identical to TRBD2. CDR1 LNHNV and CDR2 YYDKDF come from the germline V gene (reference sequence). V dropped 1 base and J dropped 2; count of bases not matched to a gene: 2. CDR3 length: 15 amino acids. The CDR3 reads CATSRGGSPYNEQFF. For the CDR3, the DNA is TGTGCCACCAGCAGAGGCGGGAGTCCCTACAATGAGCAGTTCTTC.

CDR3 nucleotide sequence: TGCAGCGTTGCCAGAAATAGCAATCAGCCCCAGCATTTT. Its protein product is CSVARNSNQPQHF. V is TRBV29-1 and J is TRBJ1-5; no clear D gene. The CDR3 loop spans 13 amino acids. Germline lookup yields CDR1 SQVTM and CDR2 ANQGSEA. Trimming left V 4 bases short and J 0 bases short, with 7 bases between.

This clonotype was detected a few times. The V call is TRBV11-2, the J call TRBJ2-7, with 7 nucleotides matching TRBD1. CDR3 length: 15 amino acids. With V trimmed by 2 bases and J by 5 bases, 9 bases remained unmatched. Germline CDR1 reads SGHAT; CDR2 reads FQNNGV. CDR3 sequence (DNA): TGTGCCAGCAGCTTAATAAGGGGGCGCATCCACGAGCAGTACTTC. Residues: CASSLIRGRIHEQYF.

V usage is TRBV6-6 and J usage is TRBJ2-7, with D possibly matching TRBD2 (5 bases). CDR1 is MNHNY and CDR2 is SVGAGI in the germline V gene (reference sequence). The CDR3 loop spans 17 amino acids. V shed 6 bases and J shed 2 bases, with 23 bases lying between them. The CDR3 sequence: CASSLGLARYSAYEQYF. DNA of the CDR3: TGTGCCAGCAGCCTCGGGCTAGCCCGCTACTCGGCCTACGAGCAGTACTTC.

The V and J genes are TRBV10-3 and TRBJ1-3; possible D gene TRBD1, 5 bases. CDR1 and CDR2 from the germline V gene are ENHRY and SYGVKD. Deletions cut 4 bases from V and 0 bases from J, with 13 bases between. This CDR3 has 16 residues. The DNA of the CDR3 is TGTGCCATCAGTGGTGGAGACAGAGACTCTGGAAACACCATATATTTT. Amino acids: CAISGGDRDSGNTIYF.

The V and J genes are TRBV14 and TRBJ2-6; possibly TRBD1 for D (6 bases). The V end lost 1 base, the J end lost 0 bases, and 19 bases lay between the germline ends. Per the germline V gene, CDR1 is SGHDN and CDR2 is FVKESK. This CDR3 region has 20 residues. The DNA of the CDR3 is TGTGCCAGCAGCCAAGGAGCTCTGGGGACACACCTCTCTGGGGCCAACGTCCTGACTTTC. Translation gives CASSQGALGTHLSGANVLTF.

The CDR3 region has the DNA TGCGCCAGCAGCTGGGGGATGGGTTACAATGAGCAGTTCTTC. It yields the protein CASSWGMGYNEQFF. The V and J genes are TRBV5-1 and TRBJ2-1; either TRBD1 or TRBD2 may supply D (5 bases each). Trimming pared 3 bases from V and 4 bases from J, leaving 11 bases between. CDR1 is SGHRS, CDR2 YFSETQ, per germline. The CDR3 consists of 14 residues.

The CDR3 nucleotides are TGCGCCAGCAAGTCTAGCGGGAGGGATGGGGCCAACGTCCTGACTTTC. Protein product: CASKSSGRDGANVLTF. The chain is built from TRBV5-1 and TRBJ2-6, with 12 bases that match TRBD2. The CDR3 totals 16 residues. V lost 6 bases to trimming and J lost 3 bases; unmatched junction nucleotides: 4. Germline assignment: CDR1 SGHRS and CDR2 YFSETQ.

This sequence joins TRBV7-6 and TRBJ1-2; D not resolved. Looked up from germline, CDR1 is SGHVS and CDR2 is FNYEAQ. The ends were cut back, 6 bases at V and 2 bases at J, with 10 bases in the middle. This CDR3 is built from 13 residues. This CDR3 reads CASSPVFNYGYTF. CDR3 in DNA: TGTGCCAGCAGTCCGGTATTCAACTATGGCTACACCTTC.

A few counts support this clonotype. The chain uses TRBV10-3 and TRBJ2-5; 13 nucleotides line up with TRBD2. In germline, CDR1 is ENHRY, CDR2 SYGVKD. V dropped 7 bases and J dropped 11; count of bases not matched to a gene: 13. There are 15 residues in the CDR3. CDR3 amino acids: CAIKQLAGGPDEQYF. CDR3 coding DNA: TGTGCCATCAAGCAACTAGCGGGAGGGCCAGATGAGCAGTACTTC.

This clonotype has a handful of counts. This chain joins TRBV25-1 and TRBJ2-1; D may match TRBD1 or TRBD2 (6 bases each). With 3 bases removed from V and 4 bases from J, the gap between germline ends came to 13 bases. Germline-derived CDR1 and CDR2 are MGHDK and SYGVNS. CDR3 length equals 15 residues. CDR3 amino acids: CASSDRGRTYNEQFF. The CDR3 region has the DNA TGTGCCAGCAGTGATAGGGGGAGGACTTACAATGAGCAGTTCTTC.

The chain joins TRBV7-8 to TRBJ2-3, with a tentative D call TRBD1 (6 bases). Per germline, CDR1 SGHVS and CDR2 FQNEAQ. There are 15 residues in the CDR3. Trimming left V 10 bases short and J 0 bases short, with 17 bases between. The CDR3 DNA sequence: TGTGCCACCAACTACTGGACAGAAAGCACAGATACGCAGTATTTT. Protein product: CATNYWTESTDTQYF.

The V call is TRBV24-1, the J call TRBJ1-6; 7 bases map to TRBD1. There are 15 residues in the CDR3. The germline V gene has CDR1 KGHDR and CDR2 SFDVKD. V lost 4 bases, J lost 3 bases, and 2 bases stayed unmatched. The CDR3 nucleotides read TGTGCCACCAGTGACGGACAGGTCTATAATTCACCCCTCCACTTT. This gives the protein CATSDGQVYNSPLHF.